This T cell receptor beta chain comes out of a study of blood T cells in healthy people across ages. The germline CDR1 and CDR2 sequences are SEHNR and FQNEAQ (reference sequence). The CDR3 contains 14 residues. The second PCR ran about 6 to 11 cycles with a sample-barcoded 5' primer and J-beta primers. Carrying 12 random nucleotides, a template-switch adaptor labeled each individual cDNA molecule. TCRdb recomputed calls from the 5' RACE reads with MiXCR, one row per CDR3 protein. Among more than 800,000 distinct CDR3 sequences, 29% were seen once, and the ten largest hold around a sixth. Concerning this clonotype itself: A single base separates this from a much larger clone, so it may be a read error.

The sample taken for sequencing was blood. The sequence was collected from a woman of 80 years or more in good health. The chain links TRBV7-9 to TRBJ2-1; a possible D gene is TRBD2 (6 bases). The CDR3 region has the DNA TGTGCCAACAGCTTGGAGGGACTTATCAATGAGCAGTTCTTC. Amino acids: CANSLEGLINEQFF.